This record concerns one T cell receptor beta chain sequence. Its specificity is not known. These data are taken from a study of T cell responses to AZD1222 COVID-19 vaccine. Findings and caveats of the study: The donor cohort was predominantly white British with a female majority, and clonal diversity may have been underestimated. Every sample of the repertoires postdated the peak T cell response.

Trimming removed 5 bases from V and 3 bases from J; junction bases left unmatched: 8. Per the germline V gene, CDR1 is SGHRS and CDR2 is YFSETQ. The CDR3 is made up of 15 amino acids. Produced via immunoSEQ multiplex PCR; TCRdb's table is partial and in-frame only. The sample lists about 100,000 clones; about 88% were seen once. This clonotype was obtained from an adult in good health. The chain has TRBV5-1 and TRBJ2-3; 8 bases agree with TRBD1. This specimen was peripheral blood, taken on day 0 of AZD1222 vaccination. The CDR3 DNA follows: TGCGCCAGCAGACATCAGGGACAGGAGACAGATACGCAGTATTTT. Translating gives CASRHQGQETDTQYF.